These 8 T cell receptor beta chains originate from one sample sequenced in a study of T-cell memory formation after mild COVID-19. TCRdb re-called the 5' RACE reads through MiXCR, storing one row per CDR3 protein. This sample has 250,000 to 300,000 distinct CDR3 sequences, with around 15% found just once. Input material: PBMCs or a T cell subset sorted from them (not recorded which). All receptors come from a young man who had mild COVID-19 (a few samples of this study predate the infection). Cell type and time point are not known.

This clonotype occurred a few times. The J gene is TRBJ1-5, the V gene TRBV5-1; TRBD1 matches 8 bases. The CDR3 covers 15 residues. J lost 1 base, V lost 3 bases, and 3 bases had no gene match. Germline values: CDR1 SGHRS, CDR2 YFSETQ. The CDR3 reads CASSSGQGSNQPQHF. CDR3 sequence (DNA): TGCGCCAGCAGCTCCGGACAGGGAAGCAATCAGCCCCAGCATTTT.

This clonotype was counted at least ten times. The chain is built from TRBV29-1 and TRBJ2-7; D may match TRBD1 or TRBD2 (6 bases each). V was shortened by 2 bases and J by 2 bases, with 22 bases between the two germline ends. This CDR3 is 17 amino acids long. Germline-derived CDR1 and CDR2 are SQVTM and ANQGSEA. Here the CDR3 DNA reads TGCAGCGTTGAAAGGGGGGAACAGGGTAATAGGACCTACGAGCAGTACGTC. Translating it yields CSVERGEQGNRTYEQYV.

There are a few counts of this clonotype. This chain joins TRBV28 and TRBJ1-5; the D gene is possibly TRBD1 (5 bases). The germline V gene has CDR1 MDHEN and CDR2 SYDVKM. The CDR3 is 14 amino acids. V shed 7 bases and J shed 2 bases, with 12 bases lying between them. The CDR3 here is CASTSPQGNQPQHF. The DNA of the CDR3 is TGTGCCAGCACCTCCCCACAGGGCAATCAGCCCCAGCATTTT.

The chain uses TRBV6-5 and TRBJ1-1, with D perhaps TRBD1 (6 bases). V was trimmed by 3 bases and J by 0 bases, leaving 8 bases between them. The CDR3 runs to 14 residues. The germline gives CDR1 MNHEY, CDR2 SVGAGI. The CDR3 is CASSYAGVNTEAFF. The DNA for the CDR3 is TGTGCCAGCAGTTATGCAGGGGTGAACACTGAAGCTTTCTTT.

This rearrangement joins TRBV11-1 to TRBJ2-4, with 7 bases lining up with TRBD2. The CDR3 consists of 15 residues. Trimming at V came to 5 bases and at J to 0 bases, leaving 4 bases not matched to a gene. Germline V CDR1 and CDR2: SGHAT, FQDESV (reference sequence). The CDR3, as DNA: TGTGCCAGCAGCCCCCCGGGGGGAGCCAAAAACATTCAGTACTTC. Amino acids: CASSPPGGAKNIQYF.

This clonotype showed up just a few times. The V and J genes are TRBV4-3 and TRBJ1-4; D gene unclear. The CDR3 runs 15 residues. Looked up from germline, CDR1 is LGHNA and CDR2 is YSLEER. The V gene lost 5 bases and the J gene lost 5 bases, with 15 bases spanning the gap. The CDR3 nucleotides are TGCGCCAGCAGCGTAGGGATCAGCAGAAATGAAAAACTGTTTTTT. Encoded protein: CASSVGISRNEKLFF.

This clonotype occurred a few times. The CDR3 DNA reads TGTGCCAGCAGCTTAACCTACGGGGGCTCCTACAATGAGCAGTTCTTC. Its protein is CASSLTYGGSYNEQFF. V usage is TRBV7-3 and J usage is TRBJ2-1, with D possibly TRBD2 on 6 matching bases. Germline CDR1 reads SGHTA; CDR2 reads FQGTGA. Trimming stripped 0 bases from V and 0 bases from J, with 9 bases between. The CDR3 consists of 16 residues.

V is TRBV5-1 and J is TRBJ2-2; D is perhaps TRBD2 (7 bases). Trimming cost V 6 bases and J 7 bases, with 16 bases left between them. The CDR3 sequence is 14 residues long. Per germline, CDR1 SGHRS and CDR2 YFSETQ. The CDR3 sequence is CASTPGGQFGELFF. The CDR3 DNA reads TGCGCCAGCACCCCCGGGGGGCAATTCGGGGAGCTGTTTTTT.